One and the same sample provided the 18 T cell receptor beta chains below, sequenced in a study of blood T cell repertoires in COVID-19. The assay was immunoSEQ multiplex PCR, and TCRdb's table has in-frame clones only and misses some. The table lists 170,000 or so clones, around 83% of them singletons. Sample: peripheral blood. The receptors come from a man in his forties or fifties with active or convalescent COVID-19.

J is TRBJ2-5 and V is TRBV30, with D possibly matching TRBD2 (6 bases). This CDR3 is 14 amino acids long. Germline V gene lookup returns CDR1 GTSNPN and CDR2 SVGIG (reference sequence). V lost 1 base and J 7 bases, leaving 16 bases between the germline ends. The DNA for the CDR3 is TGTGCCTGGAGTGGGGGCTCCATGGGGGGGACCCAGTACTTC. This gives the protein CAWSGGSMGGTQYF.

V is TRBV10-3 and J is TRBJ2-7; D is possibly TRBD1 (7 bases). V dropped 4 bases and J dropped 3 bases, with 16 bases sitting between them. This CDR3 has 15 residues. The germline CDR1 and CDR2 sequences are ENHRY and SYGVKD. The DNA of the CDR3 is TGTGCCATCAGTGGTCGGAGGGACAGACTCTACGAGCAGTACTTC. Residues: CAISGRRDRLYEQYF.

Only one count was recorded for this clone. This rearrangement joins TRBV5-1 to TRBJ1-1; D perhaps matches TRBD1 (5 bases). The CDR3 runs 16 residues. Germline-derived CDR1 and CDR2 are SGHRS and YFSETQ. V lost 4 bases and J lost 0, with 16 bases in between. CDR3 bases: TGCGCCAGCAGCCCGGGTTCAGGGTCCATGAACACTGAAGCTTTCTTT. It encodes CASSPGSGSMNTEAFF. Together with reference TRBV5-1 and TRBJ1-1, the CDR3 gives the full variable domain: KAGVTQTPRYLIKTRGQQVTLSCSPISGHRSVSWYQQTPGQGLQFLFEYFSETQRNKGNFPGRFSGRQFSNSRSEMNVSTLELGDSALYLCASSPGSGSMNTEAFFGQGTRLTVV.

In its sample, this clone was seen a few times. The chain carries TRBV4-1 and TRBJ2-7; 8 positions agree with TRBD1. Germline V gene data show CDR1 as MGHRA and CDR2 as YSYEKL. V dropped 3 bases and J dropped 4; count of bases not matched to a gene: 14. There are 17 residues in the CDR3. The CDR3 here is CASSQQPGGDRGYEQYF. The CDR3 DNA reads TGCGCCAGCAGCCAGCAACCCGGCGGCGACAGGGGTTACGAGCAGTACTTC.

The chain uses TRBV5-1 and TRBJ1-1; TRBD1 agrees at 7 bases. Germline trimming cut 4 bases from V and 3 bases from J; bases unmatched to any gene: 9. The length of the CDR3 is 15 residues. CDR1 SGHRS and CDR2 YFSETQ come from the germline V gene. The CDR3 here is CASSPRADRDTEAFF. The CDR3 nucleotides are TGCGCCAGCAGCCCCAGAGCCGACAGGGACACTGAAGCTTTCTTT.

The rearrangement joins TRBV7-8 to TRBJ2-7; TRBD1 might be the D (6 bases). CDR3 length: 13 residues. V was clipped by 4 bases and J by 4 bases, with 11 bases between them. From germline, CDR1 is SGHVS and CDR2 FQNEAQ. CDR3 sequence reads: CASSSDSLYEQYF. The CDR3, as DNA: TGTGCCAGCAGCTCGGACAGCCTATACGAGCAGTACTTC.

V is TRBV24-1 and J is TRBJ2-3; D unresolved. Germline-derived CDR1 and CDR2 are KGHDR and SFDVKD. The V gene lost 3 bases and the J gene lost 1 base, with 13 bases spanning the gap. This CDR3 has 16 residues. As DNA, the CDR3 is TGTGCCACCAGTGATCTTCCGTCCCTAGGCACAGATACGCAGTATTTT. It is translated as CATSDLPSLGTDTQYF.

This clone was found a few times. The chain carries TRBV19 and TRBJ1-2; TRBD1 matches 7 bases. The J segment lost 0 bases and the V segment lost 3 bases, leaving 7 bases of the junction unmatched. Germline CDR1 LNHDA, CDR2 SQIVND (reference sequence). The CDR3 has 16 amino acids. The CDR3 DNA follows: TGTGCCAGTAGTATCCAAAAGGGGGCTTCTAACTATGGCTACACCTTC. Protein product: CASSIQKGASNYGYTF.

This clone came up once. The chain joins TRBV15 to TRBJ2-1; no clear D. CDR3 length equals 14 residues. Germline values: CDR1 LNHNV, CDR2 YYDKDF (reference sequence). Trimming stripped 1 base from V and 4 bases from J, with 8 bases between. The CDR3 spells CATSRVSAYNEQFF. The CDR3 coding sequence is TGTGCCACCAGCAGAGTTTCCGCGTACAATGAGCAGTTCTTC.

This sequence joins TRBV5-1 and TRBJ2-4; 8 bases align to TRBD1. The germline CDR1 and CDR2 sequences are SGHRS and YFSETQ. Trimming cost V 4 bases and J 7 bases; bases outside gene matches: 10. The CDR3 is 15 residues long. CDR3 coding DNA: TGCGCCAGCAGCATGTCAGGGGGCGATCGGAACATTCAGTACTTC. This sequence encodes CASSMSGGDRNIQYF.

The J gene is TRBJ1-2, the V gene TRBV10-3, with 9 bases matching TRBD1. CDR3 length equals 15 residues. Trimming took 6 bases from V and 5 from J; bases not matched to a gene: 10. The V gene's germline CDR1 is ENHRY and CDR2 SYGVKD. The CDR3, as DNA: TGTGCCATCAGACACCGGGACAGGGATGATTATGGCTACACCTTC. Amino acids: CAIRHRDRDDYGYTF.

Points on this clone: This CDR3 is also generated by other DNA sequences in the sample. The chain couples TRBV12-3 or TRBV12-4 to TRBJ1-2; D is undetermined. This CDR3 contains 12 residues. V shed 4 bases and J shed 8 bases, with 11 bases lying between them. DNA of the CDR3: TGTGCCAGCAGTTCTGGAGGGCGGGGCTACACCTTC. Protein product: CASSSGGRGYTF.

J is TRBJ1-1 and V is TRBV9, with D perhaps matching TRBD1 (5 bases). Germline lookup yields CDR1 SGDLS and CDR2 YYNGEE. CDR3 length: 15 amino acids. V was cut by 2 bases and J by 5 bases, with 16 bases left in between. The CDR3 is CASSVPPGGGTEAFF. The DNA for the CDR3 is TGTGCCAGCAGCGTCCCCCCCGGGGGGGGAACTGAAGCTTTCTTT.

The chain uses TRBV9 and TRBJ2-7; 9 nucleotides align to TRBD1. Germline CDR1 and CDR2: SGDLS and YYNGEE. CDR3 size: 17 residues. The J segment lost 1 base and the V segment lost 3 bases, leaving 11 bases of the junction unmatched. CDR3 bases: TGTGCCAGCAGCGCCCACCGGAGGACAGGGGTGTCCTACGAGCAGTACTTC. This gives the protein CASSAHRRTGVSYEQYF.

This clone was recorded once. The V call is TRBV29-1, the J call TRBJ1-5; 7 positions agree with TRBD1. Trimming removed 4 bases from V and 2 bases from J; junction bases left unmatched: 2. Per the germline V gene, CDR1 is SQVTM and CDR2 is ANQGSEA. The CDR3 loop spans 13 amino acids. The CDR3 loop reads CSVAGQGNQPQHF. In DNA, the CDR3 is TGCAGCGTTGCCGGACAGGGCAATCAGCCCCAGCATTTT.

The chain carries TRBV5-4 and TRBJ2-1; weak D call: TRBD2 (6 bases). V was trimmed by 6 bases and J by 7 bases, leaving 20 bases between them. The CDR3 extends over 15 amino acids. Germline CDR1 SGHNT, CDR2 YYREEE (reference sequence). The CDR3, as DNA: TGTGCCAGCAAGCCTCCCGGGAGTAGATTGAATGAGCAGTTCTTC. This encodes CASKPPGSRLNEQFF.

This clone was recorded a few times. This rearrangement joins TRBV12-3 or TRBV12-4 to TRBJ2-7, with D possibly TRBD2 on 6 matching bases. V lost 5 bases, J lost 6 bases, and 11 bases lay in between. The CDR3 has 12 amino acids. This CDR3 is CASSPRGSEQYF. CDR3 in DNA: TGTGCCAGCAGTCCCCGGGGGTCCGAGCAGTACTTC.

V gene TRBV13 combines with J gene TRBJ2-1; D may be TRBD2 (5 bases). CDR3 size: 15 residues. CDR1 and CDR2 (germline): PRHDT, FYEKMQ (reference sequence). Trimming took off 0 bases at V and 3 bases at J, with 9 bases between the two ends. The chain's CDR3 is CASSLGLAGYNEQFF. DNA of the CDR3: TGTGCCAGCAGCTTAGGCCTGGCGGGCTACAATGAGCAGTTCTTC.